A single sample is the source of the 5 T cell receptor beta chains below, sequenced in a study of response to subunit inactivated influenza vaccine. One entry per CDR3 protein results from TCRdb running MiXCR on the RT-PCR reads. The sample has 450,000 to 500,000 distinct CDR3 sequences, roughly 9.8% seen once. The sample consisted of PBMCs from blood, taken more than 35 days after vaccination. These receptors all come from a man aged 50 to 59 who received an inactivated influenza vaccine.

Many counts were recorded for this clonotype. The V and J genes are TRBV5-1 and TRBJ2-4, with a tentative D call TRBD2 (6 bases). Trimming took 4 bases from V and 7 from J, leaving 15 bases between them. From germline, CDR1 is SGHRS and CDR2 YFSETQ. The CDR3 is made up of 14 amino acids. In DNA form, the CDR3 reads TGCGCCAGCAGCCGGTATGATGCGGGGAACATTCAGTACTTC. Amino acids: CASSRYDAGNIQYF.

V usage is TRBV15 and J usage is TRBJ2-7; D not certain. Germline V gene lookup returns CDR1 LNHNV and CDR2 YYDKDF (reference sequence). CDR3 length equals 14 residues. V gave up 0 bases and J gave up 2 bases, with 8 bases separating them. CDR3 region: CATSREGGPYEQYF. The DNA of the CDR3 is TGTGCCACCAGCAGAGAGGGCGGTCCCTACGAGCAGTACTTC.

This clonotype was found a few times. The chain combines TRBV11-3 with TRBJ2-2; D perhaps matches TRBD2 (6 bases). The germline V and J ends were trimmed by 1 base and 7 bases, with 13 bases remaining between them. CDR1 SGHNT and CDR2 YENEEA come from the germline V gene. This CDR3 is 15 amino acids long. In DNA form, the CDR3 reads TGTGCCAGCAGCTTAGGGTCCCTAGCGAGCGGGGAGCTGTTTTTT. Encoded protein: CASSLGSLASGELFF.

This clonotype was detected a few times. The gene calls are TRBV4-2 and TRBJ2-3; 8 nucleotides line up with TRBD1. CDR3 length: 18 residues. J was trimmed by 3 bases and V by 0 bases; bases with no gene match: 11. The germline V gene encodes CDR1 LGHNA and CDR2 YNFKEQ. Here the CDR3 reads CASSQDLARGRRTDTQYF. The CDR3 coding sequence is TGTGCCAGCAGCCAAGATTTGGCCAGGGGGCGAAGGACAGATACGCAGTATTTT.

This clonotype occurred a few times. The chain joins TRBV2 to TRBJ2-1; possible D gene TRBD2, 6 bases. This CDR3 is 16 amino acids long. Germline CDR1 and CDR2: SNHLY and FYNNEI. Trimming took 5 bases from V and 0 from J, leaving 14 bases between them. The CDR3 spells CASSWGLRLSYNEQFF. CDR3 in DNA: TGTGCCAGCAGTTGGGGACTTCGACTCTCCTACAATGAGCAGTTCTTC.